This T cell receptor beta chain was found in a study of T cell responses to AZD1222 COVID-19 vaccine. Overall study findings and caveats: Among the donors, most were white British and more were female, and clonal diversity was possibly underestimated. It was only a handful of AZD1222 recipients who were seropositive at baseline.

With regard to this clone: Its antigen is as yet unknown.

Generated by immunoSEQ multiplex PCR, the TCRdb table keeps only in-frame clones and is missing some. The sample carries about 100,000 clones, about 93% recorded once. The input for sequencing was peripheral blood, taken on day 0 of AZD1222 vaccination. The source of this sequence is an adult in good health.

The CDR3 nucleotides are TGTGCCAGCAGTTCCCTTGGGGCGAATGAGCAGTTCTTC. Residues: CASSSLGANEQFF. The chain uses TRBV5-6 and TRBJ2-1; the D gene is possibly TRBD1 (5 bases). This CDR3 region has 13 residues. Germline CDR1 SGHDT, CDR2 YYEEEE. V was pared by 5 bases and J by 7 bases, with 13 bases between. Full variable domain (remainder filled in from reference TRBV5-6 and TRBJ2-1): DAGVTQSPTHLIKTRGQQVTLRCSPKSGHDTVSWYQQALGQGPQFIFQYYEEEERQRGNFPDRFSGHQFPNYSSELNVNALLLGDSALYLCASSSLGANEQFFGPGTRLTVL.